What follows are 30 T cell receptor beta chains derived from one specimen sequenced in a study of T cells in Graves' hyperthyroidism and ophthalmopathy. It was RNA transcripts that yielded the amplified TCR beta CDR3 regions. An initial round of RT-PCR targeting the TCR CDR3 relied on the HTBI primer set. TCRdb re-called the multiplex PCR reads with MiXCR, one entry per CDR3 protein. The data contain about 210,000 distinct CDR3 sequences, approximately 20% of them seen just once; the ten biggest clones take up roughly 44%. Sequencing was carried out using blood. All receptors come from a man in his forties with Graves' hyperthyroidism.

This clonotype was detected many times. The chain combines TRBV7-2 with TRBJ1-1; D remains unclear. With 5 bases removed from V and 0 bases from J, the gap between germline ends came to 13 bases. The germline gives CDR1 SGHTA, CDR2 FQGNSA. This CDR3 has 15 amino acids. CDR3 bases: TGTGCCAGCAGCGAGCCGGCAGGCATGAACACTGAAGCTTTCTTT. Residues: CASSEPAGMNTEAFF.

The CDR3 protein is CASSLLGNGGLNTEAFF. In nucleotides, the CDR3 is TGTGCCAGCAGTTTGCTAGGGAATGGGGGGTTGAACACTGAAGCTTTCTTT. The chain employs TRBV28 and TRBJ1-1; tentative D call: TRBD1 (5 bases). The CDR3 totals 17 residues. The V gene's germline CDR1 is MDHEN and CDR2 SYDVKM. The germline V and J ends were trimmed by 3 bases and 0 bases, with 17 bases remaining between them.

This clonotype has ten or more counts. The chain combines TRBV18 with TRBJ2-5; tentatively, D is TRBD2 (5 bases). CDR1 and CDR2 from the germline V gene are KGHSH and LQKENI. Deletions cut 1 base from V and 1 base from J, with 13 bases between. The CDR3 has 16 residues. The CDR3 spells CASSPLGFLAQETQYF. CDR3 DNA sequence: TGTGCCAGCTCACCACTAGGTTTCCTAGCCCAAGAGACCCAGTACTTC. Using reference TRBV18 and TRBJ2-5 for the parts outside the CDR3, the full variable domain is NAGVMQNPRHLVRRRGQEARLRCSPMKGHSHVYWYRQLPEEGLKFMVYLQKENIIDESGMPKERFSAEFPKEGPSILRIQQVVRGDSAAYFCASSPLGFLAQETQYFGPGTRLLVL.

This clonotype was seen at least ten times. The rearrangement joins TRBV6-2 or TRBV6-3 to TRBJ2-7; a weak D match, TRBD1 (6 bases). V was trimmed by 4 bases and J by 0 bases, leaving 10 bases between them. The CDR3 has 14 amino acids. Germline CDR1 and CDR2: MNHEY and SVGEGT. In DNA form, the CDR3 reads TGTGCCAGCAGTTTTCGGACAGCCTCCTACGAGCAGTACTTC. As protein: CASSFRTASYEQYF.

The chain has TRBV2 and TRBJ2-5, with a weak D call TRBD2 (7 bases). This CDR3 has 17 residues. Trimming removed 4 bases from V and 3 bases from J, with 21 bases in between. CDR1 is SNHLY and CDR2 is FYNNEI in the germline V gene. The CDR3, as DNA: TGTGCCAGCAGTGGGGGGTTGGCGGGGGCAAGGAAAGAGACCCAGTACTTC. Its translation: CASSGGLAGARKETQYF.

The chain joins TRBV29-1 to TRBJ1-2; TRBD1 agrees at 7 bases. V gave up 6 bases and J gave up 2 bases; unmatched junction bases: 3. CDR1 is SQVTM, CDR2 ANQGSEA, per germline. This CDR3 region has 12 residues. CDR3 coding DNA: TGCAGCGTGGGGGGACAGAACTATGGCTACACCTTC. Protein: CSVGGQNYGYTF.

This clonotype was recorded at least ten times. The chain combines TRBV7-3 with TRBJ2-3; D perhaps matches TRBD1 (5 bases). The germline V gene encodes CDR1 SGHTA and CDR2 FQGTGA. There are 15 residues in the CDR3. The V gene lost 5 bases and the J gene lost 1 base, with 13 bases spanning the gap. The CDR3 protein is CASSKGVLGTDTQYF. CDR3 DNA: TGTGCCAGCAGCAAAGGGGTATTGGGCACAGATACGCAGTATTTT.

This clonotype was counted many times. The rearrangement joins TRBV13 to TRBJ2-6; D may correspond to TRBD1 or TRBD2 (6 bases each). CDR3 length equals 16 residues. V shed 2 bases and J shed 3 bases, with 11 bases lying between them. Germline CDR1 is PRHDT and CDR2 is FYEKMQ (reference sequence). CDR3 DNA: TGTGCCAGCAGCTTATGGAGGGGGGTTGGGGCCAACGTCCTGACTTTC. It codes for CASSLWRGVGANVLTF.

This clonotype was recorded at least ten times. This chain links TRBV28 with TRBJ1-2; 10 bases are shared with TRBD1. Germline values: CDR1 MDHEN, CDR2 SYDVKM. V lost 4 bases to trimming and J lost 5 bases; unmatched junction nucleotides: 7. The CDR3 contains 15 residues. CDR3 DNA sequence: TGTGCCAGCAGTTCACAACGACAGGGGGCTTATGGCTACACCTTC. This sequence encodes CASSSQRQGAYGYTF.

The sample holds many counts of this clonotype. V gene TRBV12-3 or TRBV12-4 combines with J gene TRBJ2-2; TRBD1 aligns across 7 bases. The V gene end was trimmed by 5 bases and the J gene end by 1 base; junction bases not matched to a gene: 4. This CDR3 contains 15 residues. CDR3 in DNA: TGTGCCAGCAGTATACGGACAGGGAACACCGGGGAGCTGTTTTTT. Translated, it gives CASSIRTGNTGELFF.

This clonotype was seen many times. V usage is TRBV20-1 and J usage is TRBJ2-1; no clear D gene. The length of the CDR3 is 12 residues. Trimming pared 6 bases from V and 8 bases from J, leaving 14 bases between. Germline values: CDR1 DFQATT, CDR2 SNEGSKA (reference sequence). The CDR3 loop reads CSAQRPAHEQFF. In DNA, the CDR3 is TGCAGTGCCCAACGACCAGCACATGAGCAGTTCTTC.

The DNA for the CDR3 is TGCGCCAGCCAAACCTTTGAGAAAGAGACCCAGTACTTC. This gives the protein CASQTFEKETQYF. This rearrangement joins TRBV5-1 to TRBJ2-5; D is uncertain. This CDR3 spans 13 amino acids. Germline CDR1 is SGHRS and CDR2 is YFSETQ. Trimming stripped 7 bases from V and 3 bases from J, with 13 bases between.

This clonotype occurred a few times. The chain recombines TRBV29-1 with TRBJ1-5, with 8 positions matching TRBD1. The junction had 3 bases not matched to a gene; V was cut back by 7 bases and J by 4 bases. There are 12 residues in the CDR3. CDR1 SQVTM and CDR2 ANQGSEA come from the germline V gene. The CDR3 region has the DNA TGCAGCGCACAGGGGGGGAATCAGCCCCAGCATTTT. It encodes CSAQGGNQPQHF. The entire variable domain, with the rest obtained from reference TRBV29-1 and TRBJ1-5, is as follows: SAVISQKPSRDICQRGTSLTIQCQVDSQVTMMFWYRQQPGQSLTLIATANQGSEATYESGFVIDKFPISRPNLTFSTLTVSNMSPEDSSIYLCSAQGGNQPQHFGDGTRLSIL.

For this clonotype: The junction does not match germline at one end; this may be a read error. V gene TRBV9 combines with J gene TRBJ2-3; D tentatively fits TRBD1 or TRBD2 (5 bases each). Germline CDR1 reads SGDLS; CDR2 reads YYNGEE. The CDR3 spans 15 residues. CDR3 sequence (DNA): TGTGCCAGCAGCGTAACCGGGACGGTTAAGGATACGCAATATTTT. It encodes CASSVTGTVKDTQYF.

This clonotype was counted only a few times. J is TRBJ2-7 and V is TRBV7-2; D possibly uses TRBD1 or TRBD2 (6 bases each). The CDR3 is 14 residues long. V gave up 7 bases and J gave up 5 bases, with 18 bases separating them. CDR1 is SGHTA, CDR2 FQGNSA, per germline. The CDR3 region has the DNA TGTGCCAGCACTCCGGGGGCACACTCGGACGAGCAGTACTTC. Protein product: CASTPGAHSDEQYF.

This clonotype has a handful of counts. A clone one base away is much larger, so this may be a read error. The CDR3 DNA sequence: TGCGCCAGCAGCTTGTCCGTCTGGGGCAACACCGGGGAGCTGCTTTTT. It encodes CASSLSVWGNTGELLF. The chain couples TRBV5-1 to TRBJ2-2, with D possibly called TRBD1 or TRBD2 (5 bases each). The CDR3 spans 16 residues. Germline V CDR1 and CDR2: SGHRS, YFSETQ.

This clonotype showed up just a few times. Just one base apart from a much larger clone, this may be a read error. This rearrangement joins TRBV7-3 to TRBJ2-1, with 7 bases that match TRBD2. J gave up 6 bases and V 5 bases, and 7 bases lay outside the gene matches. The germline CDR1 and CDR2 sequences are SGHTA and FQGTGA. The CDR3 has 14 amino acids. This CDR3 reads CASSTGLVSNEQFF. CDR3 sequence (DNA): TGTGCCAGCAGCACCGGACTAGTTTCCAATGAGCAGTTCTTC.

The chain is built from TRBV7-9 and TRBJ1-2; D is possibly TRBD1 (5 bases). V lost 3 bases to trimming and J lost 2 bases, with 10 bases between them. CDR3 size: 14 residues. Germline V lookup: CDR1 SEHNR, CDR2 FQNEAQ (reference sequence). The CDR3 sequence: CASSFSWGNYGYTF. The CDR3 nucleotides read TGTGCCAGCAGCTTTAGTTGGGGGAACTATGGCTACACCTTC.

This chain connects TRBV20-1 to TRBJ1-1; the match to TRBD1 covers 10 bases. The CDR3 runs 14 residues. Per germline, CDR1 DFQATT and CDR2 SNEGSKA (reference sequence). The V gene end was trimmed by 5 bases and the J gene end by 3 bases; junction bases not matched to a gene: 6. CDR3 in amino acids: CSARPGTGDTEAFF. CDR3 DNA: TGCAGTGCTCGACCCGGGACAGGGGACACTGAAGCTTTCTTT.

This clonotype was seen at least ten times. This sequence joins TRBV7-2 and TRBJ2-4; TRBD1 is a possible D gene (8 bases). The CDR3 has 13 amino acids. Germline lookup yields CDR1 SGHTA and CDR2 FQGNSA. V was shortened by 1 base and J by 12 bases, with 13 bases between the two germline ends. CDR3 loop: CASSLDRGGGQYF. In DNA form, the CDR3 reads TGTGCCAGCAGCTTAGACAGGGGGGGGGGTCAGTACTTC.

This clonotype was counted only a few times. The rearrangement links TRBV19 to TRBJ1-5; a possible D gene is TRBD1 (6 bases). The length of the CDR3 is 15 residues. Between the trimmed V and J ends, which lost 4 bases and 7 bases, there was a span of 17 bases. Germline V gene sequence: CDR1 LNHDA, CDR2 SQIVND (reference sequence). The CDR3 coding sequence is TGTGCCAGTAGTAACTATTGGGGGCATGGGCAGCCCCAGCATTTT. Its translation: CASSNYWGHGQPQHF.

This clonotype was observed many times. This chain connects TRBV6-1 to TRBJ2-2, with 7 bases matching TRBD1. This CDR3 has 15 amino acids. Germline lookup yields CDR1 MNHNS and CDR2 SASEGT. With V trimmed by 5 bases and J by 0 bases, 3 bases remained unmatched. CDR3 nucleotide sequence: TGTGCCAGCAGTTACACAGGGGCGAACACCGGGGAGCTGTTTTTT. It specifies CASSYTGANTGELFF.

This clonotype was detected ten times or more. This chain uses TRBV20-1 with TRBJ2-5; TRBD2 matches 12 bases. The ends lost 5 bases at V and 5 bases at J; junction bases unmatched: 9. The germline V gene encodes CDR1 DFQATT and CDR2 SNEGSKA (reference sequence). The CDR3 has 15 residues. CDR3 sequence reads: CSALPLAGGRETQYF. The CDR3 DNA follows: TGCAGTGCTCTACCACTAGCGGGGGGTCGGGAGACCCAGTACTTC.

Many counts were recorded for this clonotype. The V gene is TRBV24-1, the J gene TRBJ2-5; maybe TRBD1 (5 bases). The germline V gene encodes CDR1 KGHDR and CDR2 SFDVKD. The CDR3 extends over 13 amino acids. The V end lost 3 bases, the J end lost 5 bases, and 9 bases lay between the germline ends. The CDR3 nucleotides are TGTGCCACCAGTGATGGGGCGGCGGAGACCCAGTACTTC. Its translation: CATSDGAAETQYF.

This clonotype has a count of ten or more. This rearrangement joins TRBV20-1 to TRBJ2-1, with TRBD2 matching over 15 bases. V trimming: 6 bases; J trimming: 3 bases; junction bases outside the gene matches: 15. CDR3 length equals 19 residues. The germline V gene encodes CDR1 DFQATT and CDR2 SNEGSKA (reference sequence). CDR3 loop: CSARRSGGLAGGGYNEQFF. The CDR3 nucleotides are TGCAGTGCCCGAAGAAGTGGGGGACTAGCGGGGGGAGGCTACAATGAGCAGTTCTTC.

This clonotype came up many times. V and J are TRBV6-2 or TRBV6-3 and TRBJ1-1; D gene ambiguous. The CDR3 is made up of 13 amino acids. The germline gives CDR1 MNHEY, CDR2 SVGEGT. Trimming removed 6 bases at V and 0 bases at J, with 8 bases between. This chain's CDR3 is CASSPRMNTEAFF. The CDR3 region has the DNA TGTGCCAGCAGCCCCAGAATGAACACTGAAGCTTTCTTT.

This clonotype was observed once. The chain combines TRBV7-9 with TRBJ1-6, with D unresolved. The CDR3 runs to 15 residues. V shed 1 base and J shed 5 bases, with 9 bases lying between them. Germline V gives CDR1 SEHNR, CDR2 FQNEAQ (reference sequence). CDR3 protein: CASSLGPLNNSPLHF. CDR3 DNA sequence: TGTGCCAGCAGCTTAGGCCCCCTTAATAATTCACCCCTCCACTTT.

On this clonotype: A much larger clone sits a single nucleotide away, making a read error possible. V and J are TRBV6-1 and TRBJ2-6; D is possibly TRBD1 or TRBD2 (6 bases each). Trimming removed 8 bases at V and 1 base at J, with 12 bases between. This CDR3 contains 15 residues. The germline V gene encodes CDR1 MNHNS and CDR2 SASEGT. The CDR3 DNA reads as TGTGCCAGCGGCGGAGGGGGATCTGGGGCCAACGTCCTGACTTTC. Protein sequence: CASGGGGSGANVLTF.

The gene calls are TRBV7-2 and TRBJ2-2, with TRBD1 as a possible D gene (6 bases). This CDR3 spans 12 amino acids. Germline lookup yields CDR1 SGHTA and CDR2 FQGNSA. CDR3 bases: TGTGTGGTGGGGGCTTTCTCCGGGGAGCTGTTTTTT. Amino acid sequence: CVVGAFSGELFF.

About this clonotype: Relative to the germline gene, one junction end is altered; a read error may explain this. The chain uses TRBV6-1 and TRBJ2-3; 10 bases fit TRBD1. Germline V lookup: CDR1 MNHNS, CDR2 SASEGT. The CDR3 is 16 amino acids. CDR3 DNA: TGTGCCACCAGTGATTTGACGGGACAGGGGACAGATACGCAGTATTTT. It translates to CATSDLTGQGTDTQYF.